The 20 T cell receptor beta chains presented below share a single source sample, sequenced in a study of Ad26.COV2.S vaccination and SARS-CoV-2 variants. Treatment indicated: around 19 received Ad26.COV2.S at low or high dose, single or two shots; about 5 received placebo; per-sample allocation not given. Following the first vaccine or placebo injection, samples were taken on day 63. Produced via immunoSEQ multiplex PCR; TCRdb's table is partial and in-frame only. The sample lists 350,000 to 450,000 clones, roughly 85% occurring once. Sample: peripheral blood, taken in a trial of Ad26.COV2.S vaccine versus placebo. These receptors originate from a person aged 18-60 years who received the Ad26.COV2.S COVID-19 vaccine or a placebo.

This clone was observed once. V is TRBV7-2 and J is TRBJ2-1; 13 nucleotides align to TRBD2. The CDR3 has 15 amino acids. With V trimmed by 4 bases and J by 6 bases, 3 bases remained unmatched. Looked up from germline, CDR1 is SGHTA and CDR2 is FQGNSA. This CDR3 reads CASSSGLAGVNEQFF. The CDR3 nucleotides read TGTGCCAGCAGCTCTGGACTAGCGGGAGTCAATGAGCAGTTCTTC.

This rearrangement joins TRBV18 to TRBJ1-5; 7 positions agree with TRBD1. The CDR3 extends over 15 amino acids. Trimming took 6 bases from V and 3 from J; bases not matched to a gene: 8. Germline V gene sequence: CDR1 KGHSH, CDR2 LQKENI. CDR3 protein: CASSREGTDNQPQHF. The CDR3 DNA reads TGTGCCAGCTCGCGCGAAGGGACAGACAATCAGCCCCAGCATTTT. Drawing the rest from reference TRBV18 and TRBJ1-5, the complete variable domain is NAGVMQNPRHLVRRRGQEARLRCSPMKGHSHVYWYRQLPEEGLKFMVYLQKENIIDESGMPKERFSAEFPKEGPSILRIQQVVRGDSAAYFCASSREGTDNQPQHFGDGTRLSIL.

The gene calls are TRBV9 and TRBJ2-5; 7 bases align to TRBD1. J gave up 3 bases and V 3 bases, and 5 bases lay outside the gene matches. CDR3 size: 14 residues. Looked up from germline, CDR1 is SGDLS and CDR2 is YYNGEE. CDR3 protein: CASSAGTVKETQYF. The CDR3 bases are TGTGCCAGCAGCGCGGGGACAGTCAAAGAGACCCAGTACTTC.

The chain recombines TRBV18 with TRBJ1-1; 8 bases line up with TRBD1. Germline trimming cut 3 bases from V and 8 bases from J; bases unmatched to any gene: 5. Per germline, CDR1 KGHSH and CDR2 LQKENI. This CDR3 is built from 13 residues. CDR3 region: CASSPAYRGEAFF. CDR3 DNA: TGTGCCAGCTCACCCGCGTACAGGGGGGAAGCTTTCTTT.

This sequence joins TRBV10-3 and TRBJ2-6; D tentatively reads TRBD1 or TRBD2 (6 bases each). Trimming took 4 bases from V and 14 from J, leaving 12 bases between them. Germline-derived CDR1 and CDR2 are ENHRY and SYGVKD. The CDR3 runs to 12 residues. The CDR3 here is CAISGGASLLTF. The CDR3 bases are TGTGCCATCAGTGGGGGGGCATCCCTCCTGACTTTC.

This chain links TRBV18 with TRBJ2-5; no definite D call. The germline gives CDR1 KGHSH, CDR2 LQKENI. The V end was cut by 3 bases, the J end by 5 bases, with 10 bases between. The CDR3 covers 13 residues. The CDR3 spells CASSPAVWETQYF. The CDR3 nucleotides are TGTGCCAGCTCACCCGCAGTTTGGGAGACCCAGTACTTC.

The J gene is TRBJ2-1, the V gene TRBV7-2; 8 bases fit TRBD2. From germline, CDR1 is SGHTA and CDR2 FQGNSA. The CDR3 loop spans 14 amino acids. The trim removed 0 bases at V and 10 bases at J, leaving 5 bases unmatched. CDR3 protein: CASSLAFQRGEQFF. The CDR3, as DNA: TGTGCCAGCAGCTTAGCCTTCCAGCGGGGGGAGCAGTTCTTC. The variable domain in full, completed from reference TRBV7-2 and TRBJ2-1, reads GAGVSQSPSNKVTEKGKDVELRCDPISGHTALYWYRQSLGQGLEFLIYFQGNSAPDKSGLPSDRFSAERTGGSVSTLTIQRTQQEDSAVYLCASSLAFQRGEQFFGPGTRLTVL.

The chain recombines TRBV6-5 with TRBJ2-7; D is perhaps TRBD2 (6 bases). The germline gives CDR1 MNHEY, CDR2 SVGAGI. CDR3 length: 13 residues. Trimming shortened V by 5 bases and J by 3 bases, and 11 bases separated the two germline ends. DNA for the CDR3: TGTGCCAGCAGTCGGGGGAAAAACTACGAGCAGTACTTC. It translates to CASSRGKNYEQYF.

This rearrangement joins TRBV11-2 to TRBJ2-7; D unclear. The CDR3 extends over 15 amino acids. The germline V gene encodes CDR1 SGHAT and CDR2 FQNNGV. Trimming pared 3 bases from V and 6 bases from J, leaving 18 bases between. The CDR3 loop is CASSFTTNLLGEQYF. CDR3 sequence (DNA): TGTGCCAGCAGCTTTACAACAAACCTGCTTGGCGAGCAGTACTTC. Filled out from reference TRBV11-2 and TRBJ2-7, the complete variable domain reads EAGVAQSPRYKIIEKRQSVAFWCNPISGHATLYWYQQILGQGPKLLIQFQNNGVVDDSQLPKDRFSAERLKGVDSTLKIQPAKLEDSAVYLCASSFTTNLLGEQYFGPGTRLTVT.

The CDR3 loop reads CASSQGVSNFSPLHF. The CDR3 nucleotides are TGCGCCAGCAGCCAAGGGGTCTCTAACTTTTCACCCCTCCACTTT. This chain connects TRBV4-1 to TRBJ1-6; no reliable D call. The germline V and J ends were trimmed by 1 base and 9 bases, with 13 bases remaining between them. The germline V gene has CDR1 MGHRA and CDR2 YSYEKL. The CDR3 totals 15 residues.

Turning to this clone: Additional DNA sequences in this sample encode the identical CDR3. This chain links TRBV19 with TRBJ2-5, with no clear D. Germline V gene lookup returns CDR1 LNHDA and CDR2 SQIVND (reference sequence). V lost 3 bases and J lost 4, with 3 bases in between. The CDR3 has 11 amino acids. As DNA, the CDR3 is TGTGCCAGTAGTATGCGAGAGACCCAGTACTTC. The encoded protein is CASSMRETQYF.

The chain joins TRBV27 to TRBJ1-2; D is unclear. This CDR3 is built from 14 residues. The V gene lost 2 bases and the J gene lost 4 bases, with 11 bases spanning the gap. CDR1 MNHEY and CDR2 SMNVEV come from the germline V gene (reference sequence). The CDR3 DNA is TGTGCCAGCAGTTTAGGTGGTGGACGCTATGGCTACACCTTC. Protein product: CASSLGGGRYGYTF.

In this sample, this clone turned up a few times. The chain employs TRBV6-1 and TRBJ1-6, with D unresolved. The CDR3 consists of 14 residues. V was clipped by 2 bases and J by 10 bases, with 12 bases between them. CDR1 and CDR2 (germline): MNHNS, SASEGT. CDR3 region: CASSELPNGSPLHF. The CDR3 bases are TGTGCCAGCAGTGAACTACCCAACGGCTCACCCCTCCACTTT.

The chain has TRBV4-3 and TRBJ2-2; a possible D gene is TRBD1 (5 bases). Trimming removed 0 bases at V and 5 bases at J, with 16 bases between. CDR1 LGHNA and CDR2 YSLEER come from the germline V gene. The CDR3 contains 17 residues. CDR3 DNA: TGCGCCAGCAGCCAAGAAATGGGCAGGGTGGGAACCGGGGAGCTGTTTTTT. It specifies CASSQEMGRVGTGELFF.

This rearrangement joins TRBV4-3 to TRBJ2-7; D gene uncertain. The ends were cut back, 1 base at V and 6 bases at J, with 25 bases in the middle. The CDR3 consists of 18 residues. Germline CDR1 and CDR2: LGHNA and YSLEER. The chain's CDR3 is CASSQVYSGGRNRGEQYF. The CDR3 DNA reads TGCGCCAGCAGCCAAGTATACTCAGGCGGACGCAACCGCGGCGAGCAGTACTTC.

The chain carries TRBV24-1 and TRBJ1-2, with D uncertain. Looked up from germline, CDR1 is KGHDR and CDR2 is SFDVKD. Trimming took 1 base from V and 3 from J, leaving 8 bases between them. This CDR3 contains 14 residues. Here the CDR3 reads CATSDFPRDYGYTF. In DNA form, the CDR3 reads TGTGCCACCAGTGATTTTCCGCGTGACTATGGCTACACCTTC.

The V call is TRBV7-9, the J call TRBJ1-3, with unresolved D. The V end lost 5 bases, the J end lost 2 bases, and 10 bases lay between the germline ends. This CDR3 spans 14 amino acids. Germline V gene data show CDR1 as SEHNR and CDR2 as FQNEAQ (reference sequence). The CDR3 loop reads CASSLGAAGNTIYF. The CDR3 DNA reads TGTGCCAGCAGCCTAGGCGCAGCTGGAAACACCATATATTTT.

The chain recombines TRBV2 with TRBJ2-7; 9 bases are shared with TRBD2. Trimming at V came to 7 bases and at J to 5 bases, leaving 9 bases not matched to a gene. Germline V gene lookup returns CDR1 SNHLY and CDR2 FYNNEI. The CDR3 runs 14 residues. CDR3 sequence reads: CASKREREVHEQYF. In DNA form, the CDR3 reads TGTGCCAGCAAGAGAGAGCGGGAGGTCCACGAGCAGTACTTC.

The chain carries TRBV10-3 and TRBJ1-2, with 9 bases fitting TRBD1. This CDR3 comprises 13 residues. Trimming at V came to 6 bases and at J to 4 bases, leaving 3 bases not matched to a gene. Germline V gene lookup returns CDR1 ENHRY and CDR2 SYGVKD. The CDR3 nucleotides are TGTGCCATCAGAGCGGGACAGGGCTATGGCTACACCTTC. Translating gives CAIRAGQGYGYTF.

The V gene is TRBV19, the J gene TRBJ1-4; 8 bases fit TRBD1. Germline V CDR1 and CDR2: LNHDA, SQIVND (reference sequence). The CDR3 consists of 14 residues. V lost 1 base, J lost 8 bases, and 3 bases stayed unmatched. The CDR3 protein is CASSIGTGLEKLFF. CDR3 bases: TGTGCCAGTAGTATAGGGACAGGGTTGGAAAAACTGTTTTTT.